These 5 T cell receptor beta chains originate from one sample sequenced in a study of post-analysis software for immune sequencing data. What these receptors recognize is not known. Unique molecular identifiers were present in the TCR beta cDNA libraries. MiXCR was run by TCRdb on the PCR reads, yielding one entry per CDR3 protein. The top ten hold roughly 5% of the sample, which has some 800,000 distinct CDR3 sequences, roughly 46% seen once. Study conclusions and caveats: A handful of TRBV segments were significantly more frequent in patients than in controls. TRBV5-6, TRBV5-1 and TRBV20-1 were among these segments.

Sequenced: blood. These receptor sequences come from a girl between 5 and 17 years old with multiple sclerosis.

This clonotype occurred once. The CDR3 bases are TGCAGTGCTAGAGATACCCCAGCGCAGTATTTT. Amino acid sequence: CSARDTPAQYF. The chain links TRBV20-1 to TRBJ2-3; D remains unclear. The V end lost 0 bases, the J end lost 10 bases, and 8 bases lay between the germline ends. Germline values: CDR1 DFQATT, CDR2 SNEGSKA (reference sequence). This CDR3 region has 11 residues.

The V gene is TRBV29-1, the J gene TRBJ1-1, with 10 bases fitting TRBD1. The CDR3 has 10 amino acids. Trimming at V came to 6 bases and at J to 10 bases, leaving 2 bases not matched to a gene. Germline V gives CDR1 SQVTM, CDR2 ANQGSEA. CDR3 residues: CSVGQGGAFF. The CDR3 coding sequence is TGCAGCGTCGGACAGGGGGGAGCTTTCTTT.

The genes are TRBV20-1 and TRBJ1-5, with D possibly TRBD1 on 5 matching bases. Between the trimmed V and J ends, which lost 0 bases and 8 bases, there was a span of 14 bases. Germline CDR1 is DFQATT and CDR2 is SNEGSKA (reference sequence). The CDR3 is 14 amino acids. For the CDR3, the DNA is TGCAGTGCTAGAGATAGTGGGGGGATGGAGCCCCAGCATTTT. Translating it yields CSARDSGGMEPQHF.

The genes are TRBV12-3 or TRBV12-4 and TRBJ2-1; TRBD1 might be the D (5 bases). The CDR3 spans 12 residues. The germline V and J ends were trimmed by 6 bases and 8 bases, with 11 bases remaining between them. The DNA of the CDR3 is TGTGCCAGCAGAGAGCCAGGGTATGAGCAGTTCTTC. Encoded protein: CASREPGYEQFF.

Regarding this clonotype: A read error may produce the germline difference seen at one junction end. The chain couples TRBV24-1 to TRBJ2-1; weak D call: TRBD2 (6 bases). Germline loops: CDR1 KGHDR, CDR2 SFDVKD. The CDR3 covers 15 residues. This chain's CDR3 is CTTESAGNRRNEQFF. The CDR3 DNA is TGTACCACCGAGTCTGCGGGAAATCGTCGGAATGAGCAGTTCTTC.